The next 30 T cell receptor beta chains were all read from a single sample in a study of cytomegalovirus exposure and HLA in healthy donors. PCR primers comprised 60 Vbeta and 13 Jbeta primers. This table comes from immunoSEQ multiplex PCR, and its TCRdb copy is limited to in-frame clones, with some not included. This table has under 65,000 clones, roughly 84% appearing once. Specimen: PBMCs. Source of these receptors: a woman aged 18-35 years in good health and CMV-seronegative.

This chain uses TRBV6-1 with TRBJ1-5; 7 bases line up with TRBD1. CDR3 size: 16 residues. Trimming took 3 bases from V and 2 from J; bases not matched to a gene: 7. CDR1 MNHNS and CDR2 SASEGT come from the germline V gene. CDR3: CASSEEEGAGNQPQHF. The CDR3 region has the DNA TGTGCCAGCAGTGAGGAGGAGGGGGCCGGCAATCAGCCCCAGCATTTT.

J is TRBJ2-1 and V is TRBV10-3; 12 bases map to TRBD2. V trimming: 7 bases; J trimming: 7 bases; junction bases outside the gene matches: 5. The CDR3 spans 14 residues. Germline lookup yields CDR1 ENHRY and CDR2 SYGVKD. In DNA form, the CDR3 reads TGTGCCATCAATTCCGGGACTAGCGGGAATGAGCAGTTCTTC. Residues: CAINSGTSGNEQFF.

The V and J genes are TRBV2 and TRBJ1-5; 7 bases map to TRBD1. Germline trimming cut 1 base from V and 5 bases from J; bases unmatched to any gene: 5. The CDR3 is made up of 15 amino acids. CDR1 and CDR2 (germline): SNHLY, FYNNEI. The CDR3 is CASSEEQGRYQPQHF. As DNA, the CDR3 is TGTGCCAGCAGTGAAGAACAGGGGAGATATCAGCCCCAGCATTTT.

This CDR3 is CASSPFNRPYGYTF. In DNA, the CDR3 is TGCGCCAGCAGCCCCTTTAACAGACCCTATGGCTACACCTTC. This chain joins TRBV4-1 and TRBJ1-2, with D unclear. V was pared by 4 bases and J by 4 bases, with 13 bases between. Germline CDR1 is MGHRA and CDR2 is YSYEKL. The CDR3 runs to 14 residues.

The V and J genes are TRBV30 and TRBJ1-5; D ambiguous. The CDR3 totals 13 residues. Germline lookup yields CDR1 GTSNPN and CDR2 SVGIG (reference sequence). Trimming left V 1 base short and J 2 bases short, with 6 bases between. CDR3 protein: CAWSGEGNQPQHF. The CDR3 bases are TGTGCCTGGAGTGGTGAGGGCAATCAGCCCCAGCATTTT.

This clone counts as medium-sized. The chain links TRBV6-4 to TRBJ2-3, with 7 bases that match TRBD2. CDR3 length equals 15 residues. Germline assignment: CDR1 MRHNA and CDR2 SNTAGT. V lost 2 bases to trimming and J lost 3 bases; unmatched junction nucleotides: 5. The CDR3 reads CASSDKAGTTDTQYF. The CDR3 DNA sequence: TGTGCCAGCAGTGACAAAGCGGGGACTACAGATACGCAGTATTTT.

The CDR3 spells CASSASQINSGANVLTF. Here the CDR3 DNA reads TGTGCCAGCAGTGCAAGTCAGATCAACTCTGGGGCCAACGTCCTGACTTTC. The gene calls are TRBV2 and TRBJ2-6; D not resolved. Germline V lookup: CDR1 SNHLY, CDR2 FYNNEI. V was trimmed by 4 bases and J by 0 bases, leaving 13 bases between them. The CDR3 consists of 17 residues.

V usage is TRBV7-9 and J usage is TRBJ1-5; perhaps TRBD1 as D (5 bases). Trimming pared 1 base from V and 4 bases from J, leaving 14 bases between. The CDR3 consists of 16 residues. Germline CDR1 SEHNR, CDR2 FQNEAQ (reference sequence). The CDR3 loop reads CASSLGRDSRNQPQHF. In DNA, the CDR3 is TGTGCCAGCAGCTTAGGGCGAGACAGCAGAAATCAGCCCCAGCATTTT.

This sequence joins TRBV27 and TRBJ1-4, with 7 bases aligning to TRBD1. The V segment lost 7 bases and the J segment 0 bases; nucleotides outside the gene matches: 5. Germline CDR1 reads MNHEY; CDR2 reads SMNVEV (reference sequence). This CDR3 comprises 15 residues. The CDR3 bases are TGTGCCAGCACTGGGACAGCCGCAACTAATGAAAAACTGTTTTTT. It encodes CASTGTAATNEKLFF.

V is TRBV19 and J is TRBJ2-1; tentatively, D is TRBD1 (6 bases). Trimming shortened V by 3 bases and J by 2 bases, and 11 bases separated the two germline ends. CDR1 and CDR2 from the germline V gene are LNHDA and SQIVND (reference sequence). The CDR3 consists of 15 residues. CDR3 sequence (DNA): TGTGCCAGTAGTATGGGGCAGGGGACCTACAATGAGCAGTTCTTC. Protein: CASSMGQGTYNEQFF.

This clone has a handful of counts. The chain has TRBV9 and TRBJ1-2, with D hard to call. From germline, CDR1 is SGDLS and CDR2 YYNGEE. V lost 3 bases, J lost 2 bases, and 14 bases lay in between. The CDR3 loop spans 15 amino acids. CDR3 amino acids: CASSEAWRGNYGYTF. CDR3 DNA: TGTGCCAGCAGCGAGGCCTGGCGCGGGAACTATGGCTACACCTTC. Based on the CDR3 plus reference TRBV9 and TRBJ1-2, the full variable domain is DSGVTQTPKHLITATGQRVTLRCSPRSGDLSVYWYQQSLDQGLQFLIQYYNGEERAKGNILERFSAQQFPDLHSELNLSSLELGDSALYFCASSEAWRGNYGYTFGSGTRLTVV.

This clone has a single count. CDR3 nucleotide sequence: TGTGCCAGCAGCTTACAGGCCTACGAGCAGTACTTC. Translating it yields CASSLQAYEQYF. This chain links TRBV7-9 with TRBJ2-7; unclear D gene. V gave up 2 bases and J gave up 2 bases, with 4 bases separating them. Per germline, CDR1 SEHNR and CDR2 FQNEAQ (reference sequence). This CDR3 region has 12 residues. The variable domain in full, completed from reference TRBV7-9 and TRBJ2-7, reads DTGVSQNPRHKITKRGQNVTFRCDPISEHNRLYWYRQTLGQGPEFLTYFQNEAQLEKSRLLSDRFSAERPKGSFSTLEIQRTEQGDSAMYLCASSLQAYEQYFGPGTRLTVT.

The chain combines TRBV7-3 with TRBJ2-7; perhaps TRBD2 as D (6 bases). The V gene lost 2 bases and the J gene lost 6 bases, with 14 bases spanning the gap. In germline, CDR1 is SGHTA, CDR2 FQGTGA. The CDR3 is made up of 14 amino acids. Here the CDR3 reads CASSLLGGLGEQYF. The CDR3 region has the DNA TGTGCCAGCAGCTTATTGGGGGGTTTGGGCGAGCAGTACTTC.

The CDR3 loop reads CASRKGGASTEAFF. The CDR3 bases are TGTGCCAGCAGGAAAGGGGGCGCGAGCACTGAAGCTTTCTTT. This rearrangement joins TRBV28 to TRBJ1-1; 7 bases fit TRBD1. V was clipped by 6 bases and J by 4 bases; unmatched bases: 8. The CDR3 contains 14 residues. Germline V gives CDR1 MDHEN, CDR2 SYDVKM.

A few counts support this clone. The chain recombines TRBV6-6 with TRBJ1-2; tentative D call: TRBD1 (6 bases). CDR3 length equals 14 residues. V lost 0 bases, J lost 6 bases, and 11 bases lay in between. Looked up from germline, CDR1 is MNHNY and CDR2 is SVGAGI (reference sequence). CDR3 residues: CASSYSWGQDGYTF. DNA of the CDR3: TGTGCCAGCAGTTACTCGTGGGGGCAGGATGGCTACACCTTC.

The chain couples TRBV6-5 to TRBJ1-1; no clear D. The V end lost 5 bases, the J end lost 0 bases, and 7 bases lay between the germline ends. CDR1 is MNHEY and CDR2 is SVGAGI in the germline V gene. The CDR3 totals 13 residues. CDR3 nucleotide sequence: TGTGCCAGCAGTGAATCAGTGAACACTGAAGCTTTCTTT. The encoded protein is CASSESVNTEAFF.

The chain is built from TRBV19 and TRBJ1-5, with D perhaps TRBD1 (6 bases). The germline gives CDR1 LNHDA, CDR2 SQIVND (reference sequence). The CDR3 totals 14 residues. Trimming shortened V by 8 bases and J by 6 bases, and 17 bases separated the two germline ends. CDR3: CASSRDTESQPQHF. DNA for the CDR3: TGTGCCAGTTCCCGGGACACCGAGAGTCAGCCCCAGCATTTT.

The CDR3 here is CSVRPTGAAFF. The CDR3 bases are TGCAGCGTCCGGCCGACAGGAGCGGCTTTCTTT. The rearrangement joins TRBV29-1 to TRBJ1-1; the D gene is possibly TRBD1 (6 bases). This CDR3 has 11 residues. Germline-derived CDR1 and CDR2 are SQVTM and ANQGSEA. The V end was cut by 6 bases, the J end by 11 bases, with 16 bases between. Variable domain in full (rest from reference TRBV29-1 and TRBJ1-1): SAVISQKPSRDICQRGTSLTIQCQVDSQVTMMFWYRQQPGQSLTLIATANQGSEATYESGFVIDKFPISRPNLTFSTLTVSNMSPEDSSIYLCSVRPTGAAFFGQGTRLTVV.

Regarding this clone: The junction departs from the called germline gene at one end, perhaps through a read error. The chain is built from TRBV5-6 and TRBJ2-6; the match to TRBD1 covers 7 bases. The V gene's germline CDR1 is SGHDT and CDR2 YYEEEE. The CDR3 sequence is 14 residues long. The CDR3 bases are TGTGCCAGCAGCAGGGGGCGCCCGGCCAACGGCCTGACTTTC. Its translation: CASSRGRPANGLTF.

In this sample, this clone turned up once. This rearrangement joins TRBV19 to TRBJ2-3; 8 nucleotides agree with TRBD2. The trim removed 2 bases at V and 1 base at J, leaving 2 bases unmatched. Germline V gene lookup returns CDR1 LNHDA and CDR2 SQIVND (reference sequence). CDR3 size: 15 residues. The CDR3 protein is CASSIRREGTDTQYF. CDR3 sequence (DNA): TGTGCCAGTAGTATACGGCGGGAGGGCACAGATACGCAGTATTTT.

V gene TRBV7-2 combines with J gene TRBJ1-1; D is unclear. CDR1 is SGHTA, CDR2 FQGNSA, per germline. The CDR3 covers 12 residues. Trimming cost V 1 base and J 5 bases, with 5 bases left between them. The CDR3 nucleotides are TGTGCCAGCAGCTTAGTGAGAACTGAAGCTTTCTTT. Translating gives CASSLVRTEAFF.

Points on this clone: Its ends do not fully match the called genes, so a read error is possible. The chain has TRBV6-1 and TRBJ2-6; weak D call: TRBD2 (5 bases). The CDR3 extends over 12 amino acids. CDR1 MNHNS and CDR2 SASEGT come from the germline V gene. The CDR3 nucleotides are TGTGCCAGCCGGGGTGGCATCAACGGCCTGACTTTC. This translates into CASRGGINGLTF.

The chain couples TRBV6-4 to TRBJ1-5, with a possible D match to TRBD1 (6 bases). Germline V gene data show CDR1 as MRHNA and CDR2 as SNTAGT. V was trimmed by 6 bases and J by 1 base, leaving 10 bases between them. The CDR3 covers 14 residues. DNA of the CDR3: TGTGCCAGCAGCAGGGGTCTGAGCAATCAGCCCCAGCATTTT. As protein: CASSRGLSNQPQHF.

The gene calls are TRBV2 and TRBJ2-7, with D perhaps matching TRBD2 (6 bases). In germline, CDR1 is SNHLY, CDR2 FYNNEI. V dropped 4 bases and J dropped 5 bases, with 12 bases sitting between them. The CDR3 consists of 13 residues. CDR3 DNA: TGTGCCAGCAGTGTCCGCGGGACCAACGAGCAGTACTTC. Its protein product is CASSVRGTNEQYF.

This chain connects TRBV9 to TRBJ2-4; TRBD1 is a possible D gene (6 bases). The germline V and J ends were trimmed by 0 bases and 4 bases, with 14 bases remaining between them. The CDR3 consists of 16 residues. CDR1 and CDR2 (germline): SGDLS, YYNGEE. Written as DNA, the CDR3 is TGTGCCAGCAGCGTAGATGACAGGCCCCTGAAAAACATTCAGTACTTC. As protein: CASSVDDRPLKNIQYF.

This clone was seen a single time. The chain is built from TRBV10-3 and TRBJ2-3; 14 nucleotides agree with TRBD2. The junction had 6 bases not matched to a gene; V was cut back by 6 bases and J by 4 bases. Looked up from germline, CDR1 is ENHRY and CDR2 is SYGVKD. CDR3 length: 16 residues. In nucleotides, the CDR3 is TGTGCCATCAGATGGGGACTAGCGGGAGAGGCAGATACGCAGTATTTT. This encodes CAIRWGLAGEADTQYF.

This clone was found once. V is TRBV9 and J is TRBJ2-3; 7 bases are shared with TRBD1. The CDR3 loop spans 15 amino acids. J lost 1 base, V lost 3 bases, and 5 bases had no gene match. CDR1 SGDLS and CDR2 YYNGEE come from the germline V gene. CDR3 in DNA: TGTGCCAGCAGCGGACAGGGACAACGCACAGATACGCAGTATTTT. Residues: CASSGQGQRTDTQYF. The entire variable domain, with the rest obtained from reference TRBV9 and TRBJ2-3, is as follows: DSGVTQTPKHLITATGQRVTLRCSPRSGDLSVYWYQQSLDQGLQFLIQYYNGEERAKGNILERFSAQQFPDLHSELNLSSLELGDSALYFCASSGQGQRTDTQYFGPGTRLTVL.

The rearrangement links TRBV27 to TRBJ2-3; D unresolved. Germline lookup yields CDR1 MNHEY and CDR2 SMNVEV (reference sequence). CDR3 size: 13 residues. V was pared by 7 bases and J by 1 base, with 9 bases between. This CDR3 is CASNVAGTDTQYF. The CDR3 bases are TGTGCCAGCAATGTTGCGGGCACAGATACGCAGTATTTT.

This clone was counted between two and nine times. The chain couples TRBV30 to TRBJ1-4; no clear D gene. The CDR3 covers 12 residues. The ends were cut back, 0 bases at V and 8 bases at J, with 7 bases in the middle. Germline loops: CDR1 GTSNPN, CDR2 SVGIG (reference sequence). CDR3 sequence: CAWSVLREKLFF. CDR3 sequence (DNA): TGTGCCTGGAGTGTACTTAGAGAAAAACTGTTTTTT. Full variable domain (outside the CDR3, taken from reference TRBV30 and TRBJ1-4): SQTIHQWPATLVQPVGSPLSLECTVEGTSNPNLYWYRQAAGRGLQLLFYSVGIGQISSEVPQNLSASRPQDRQFILSSKKLLLSDSGFYLCAWSVLREKLFFGSGTQLSVL.

This sequence joins TRBV12-5 and TRBJ2-3, with 7 bases identical to TRBD1. The CDR3 runs to 15 residues. V trimming: 5 bases; J trimming: 2 bases; junction bases outside the gene matches: 7. The germline V gene encodes CDR1 LGHNT and CDR2 FRNRAP. CDR3 nucleotide sequence: TGTGCTAGTGGTCCCGGACAGGTGGTCACAGATACGCAGTATTTT. Translating it yields CASGPGQVVTDTQYF.